This paragraph covers one T cell receptor (beta chain) sequence. Its antigen is currently unknown. Trimming cost V 6 bases and J 6 bases; bases outside gene matches: 19. Germline V gives CDR1 MDHEN, CDR2 SYDVKM. The CDR3 is 17 amino acids. The data are from a study of a mutant IDH1 vaccine in newly diagnosed glioma. Profiling relied on immunoSEQ multiplex PCR, and the TCRdb table lists in-frame clones only, not all of them. The sample lists 50,000 to 70,000 clones; around 80% were seen once. Time point in this sample: week 35, safety follow-up. Doses of 300 ug of mutant IDH1 20-mer peptide were given with topical imiquimod. Eight vaccinations were given in weeks 1, 3, 5, 7, 11, 15, 19 and 23. There were new WHO grade 3 or 4 astrocytomas in the donors, and these were IDH1-mutant and ATRX-lost.

This clonotype was sampled from a man under 40 with glioma. Specimen: PBMCs, collected from a glioma patient whose treatment included an IDH1 peptide vaccine. This chain joins TRBV28 and TRBJ1-1; the match to TRBD1 covers 7 bases. The CDR3 bases are TGTGCCAGCAGGTTACAGTACCGACAGGGTAAAACGTCTGAAGCTTTCTTT. Translating it yields CASRLQYRQGKTSEAFF.